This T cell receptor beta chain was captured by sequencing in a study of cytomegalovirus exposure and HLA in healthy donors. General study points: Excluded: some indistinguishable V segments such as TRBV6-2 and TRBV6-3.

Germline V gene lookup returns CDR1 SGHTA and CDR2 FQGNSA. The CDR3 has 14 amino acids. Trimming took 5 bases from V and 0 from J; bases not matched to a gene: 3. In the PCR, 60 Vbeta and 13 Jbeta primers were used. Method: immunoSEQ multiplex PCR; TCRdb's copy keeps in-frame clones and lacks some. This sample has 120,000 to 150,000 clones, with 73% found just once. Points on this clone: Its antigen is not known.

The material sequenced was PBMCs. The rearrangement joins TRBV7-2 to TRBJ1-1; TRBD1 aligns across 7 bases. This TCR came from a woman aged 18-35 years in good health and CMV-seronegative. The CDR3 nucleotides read TGTGCCAGCAGCAAGGGACAGCTGAACACTGAAGCTTTCTTT. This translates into CASSKGQLNTEAFF. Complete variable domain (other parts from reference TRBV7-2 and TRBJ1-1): GAGVSQSPSNKVTEKGKDVELRCDPISGHTALYWYRQSLGQGLEFLIYFQGNSAPDKSGLPSDRFSAERTGGSVSTLTIQRTQQEDSAVYLCASSKGQLNTEAFFGQGTRLTVV.